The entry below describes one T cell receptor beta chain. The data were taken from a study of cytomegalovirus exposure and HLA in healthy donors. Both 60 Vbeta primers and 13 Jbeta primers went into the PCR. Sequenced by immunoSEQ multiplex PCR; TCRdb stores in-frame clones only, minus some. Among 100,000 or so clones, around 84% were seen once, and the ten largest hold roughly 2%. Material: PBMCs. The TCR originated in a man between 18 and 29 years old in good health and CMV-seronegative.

CDR3 loop: CASSLIGGRGYEQYF. As DNA, the CDR3 is TGTGCCAGCAGCTTAATCGGAGGTCGGGGCTACGAGCAGTACTTC. The V call is TRBV11-2, the J call TRBJ2-7; possibly TRBD2 for D (5 bases). V shed 2 bases and J shed 3 bases, with 14 bases lying between them. The CDR3 extends over 15 amino acids. CDR1 and CDR2 from the germline V gene are SGHAT and FQNNGV.